This T cell receptor beta chain was recovered during a study of memory B cells and T cells in multiple sclerosis. The germline V gene has CDR1 SGHTA and CDR2 FQGTGA. The CDR3 is made up of 15 amino acids. The V end lost 4 bases, the J end lost 2 bases, and 9 bases lay between the germline ends. Study outcomes and limitations: Compartments had unequal clone-set sizes, affecting shared clonotype counts.

Stimulus-free culture yielded autoproliferating CFSE-dim and non-proliferating CFSE-high T cells, each sequenced separately. Replicate wells were pooled after six to eight days of stimulus-free culture of some 50 million CFSE-labeled PBMCs. The PBMCs received 0.5 uM CFSE and serum-free culture with no added stimuli. Libraries were prepared by immunoSEQ multiplex PCR; TCRdb keeps only in-frame clonotypes and omits some of them. The sample lists 30,000 or so clones, around 86% occurring once. Comments on this clone: The antigen remains unidentified.

The receptor's source is a human donor with multiple sclerosis. This sequence joins TRBV7-3 and TRBJ2-6; D is uncertain. Sequencing was done on a sample of PBMCs from blood kept in culture. This chain's CDR3 is CASSYRAAGANVLTF. CDR3 sequence (DNA): TGTGCCAGCAGCTATAGGGCAGCTGGGGCCAACGTCCTGACTTTC.